The rows below give T cell receptor beta chains drawn from one sample of a study of graft-versus-host responses after intestinal transplantation. Clones were read by immunoSEQ multiplex PCR, and TCRdb kept only the in-frame ones, dropping some. The sample shows approximately 60,000 clones, 70% to 90% of them seen only once. The specimen was PBMCs, collected 26 days after transplant. The source is a human patient who received an intestinal transplant, so some T cells may come from the graft donor. Each CDR3 is given with its conserved first and last residue. A row's size may be missing; if present it is once, few, many or a size class.

cdr3_aa j_call v_call clone_size
CASSDSWWREATDTQYF TRBJ2-3 TRBV6-4 -
CASRAVNEQYF TRBJ2-7 TRBV14 -
CASSQGLGSQETQYF TRBJ2-5 TRBV4-1 -
CASSYISGRDIPGELFF TRBJ2-2 TRBV5-1 -
CASSLTGYDEAFF TRBJ1-1 TRBV6-5 -
CASRPLQELEGNTIYF TRBJ1-3 TRBV28 -
CSVNRGSSYNEQFF TRBJ2-1 TRBV29-1 -
CASSLSFRGSSYNEQFF TRBJ2-1 TRBV5-6 few
CASSLYGGTGNQPQHF TRBJ1-5 TRBV27 once
CSVTPATSYGYTF TRBJ1-2 TRBV29-1 few
CASSVATSGKYNEQFF TRBJ2-1 TRBV5-4 -
CASSPPGLALNEQFF TRBJ2-1 TRBV18 -
CASSSSSGASGANVLTF TRBJ2-6 TRBV13 -
CASSPQTGPNEKLFF TRBJ1-4 TRBV7-9 -
CASSPKTSTYNEQFF TRBJ2-1 TRBV18 -
CASSATRTSGRDEQFF TRBJ2-1 TRBV4-1 -
CSATANSPLHF TRBJ1-6 TRBV20-1 -
CASSQVTGGKVAKNIQYF TRBJ2-4 TRBV7-2 -
CASSPGVATRHYGYTF TRBJ1-2 TRBV4-1 -
CASSLATGEETQYF TRBJ2-5 TRBV5-4 once
CASSPGPGQSVSPQHF TRBJ1-5 TRBV5-1 once
CASSLGGNTEAFF TRBJ1-1 TRBV5-1 -
CASTWRAEETQYF TRBJ2-5 TRBV13 -
CAISVGGAYEQYF TRBJ2-7 TRBV10-3 -
CASSLLFGSADTQYF TRBJ2-3 TRBV27 -
CASSIGDSQFF TRBJ2-1 TRBV19 -
CASSQDWRARAIGYTF TRBJ1-2 TRBV4-1 -
CASRGLLNTEAFF TRBJ1-1 TRBV27 -
CASSVMGSQETQYF TRBJ2-5 TRBV27 -
CASSPGVAGGYGPGELFF TRBJ2-2 TRBV5-4 -
CASIGESNYGYTF TRBJ1-2 TRBV2 few
CSVDSGLSGNTIYF TRBJ1-3 TRBV29-1 -
CASSGGPWIFMNTEAFF TRBJ1-1 TRBV10-2 -
CASSDGQYNEQFF TRBJ2-1 TRBV2 -
CASSQVSGPYNEQFF TRBJ2-1 TRBV4-1 -
CASSNHDRESGNTIYF TRBJ1-3 TRBV11-2 -
CASSLGQGSGEQYF TRBJ2-7 TRBV5-4 -